The text below deals with one T cell receptor (beta chain). The sample comes from a study of T cells in Graves' hyperthyroidism and ophthalmopathy. V shed 4 bases, J shed 5 bases, and the junction held 10 bases outside the gene matches. This CDR3 region has 15 residues. Germline V gene sequence: CDR1 MDHEN, CDR2 SYDVKM. Researchers amplified the TCR beta CDR3 regions from RNA transcripts. The TCR CDR3 was amplified in a first-round RT-PCR using the HTBI primer set. TCRdb passed the multiplex PCR reads through MiXCR, listing each CDR3 protein once. The sample consists of hundreds of thousands of distinct CDR3 sequences, 15% to 20% of them appearing once.

The clonotype was recovered from a man aged 40-55 years with Graves' ophthalmopathy. V and J are TRBV28 and TRBJ1-1, with 7 positions matching TRBD1. Specimen: blood. The CDR3 nucleotides read TGTGCCAGCAGTTCCCCGGGACAGCCCGGGACTGAAGCTTTCTTT. This translates into CASSSPGQPGTEAFF.